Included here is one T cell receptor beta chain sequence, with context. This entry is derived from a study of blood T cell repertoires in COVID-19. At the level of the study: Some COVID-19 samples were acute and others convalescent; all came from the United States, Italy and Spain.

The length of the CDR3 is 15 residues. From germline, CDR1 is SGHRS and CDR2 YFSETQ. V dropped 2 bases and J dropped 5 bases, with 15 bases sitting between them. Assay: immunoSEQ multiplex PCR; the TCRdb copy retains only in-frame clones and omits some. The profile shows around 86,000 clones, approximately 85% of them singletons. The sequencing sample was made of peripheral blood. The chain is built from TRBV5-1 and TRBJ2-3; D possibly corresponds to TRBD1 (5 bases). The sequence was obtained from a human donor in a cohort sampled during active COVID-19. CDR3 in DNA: TGCGCCAGCAGCTTTCTTACAGGTGGGCAAGATACGCAGTATTTT. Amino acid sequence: CASSFLTGGQDTQYF.